This T cell receptor (beta chain) was captured in a study of CD8 T cells in ankylosing spondylitis. This clonotype has a count of ten or more. The CDR3 sequence is 15 residues long. Germline values: CDR1 SGHTA, CDR2 FQGNSA. Trimming left V 4 bases short and J 9 bases short, with 19 bases between. TCRdb ran MiXCR on the 5' RACE reads and lists one entry per CDR3 protein. The profile shows 150,000 to 200,000 distinct CDR3 sequences, roughly 13% of them singletons. Sequenced material: blood, either unsorted or a sorted T cell fraction (not recorded which). This TCR was sampled from a female donor with ankylosing spondylitis or in good health (not recorded which). The chain uses TRBV7-2 and TRBJ1-5; tentative D call: TRBD1 (5 bases). The CDR3 loop reads CASSSQDQGLRPQHF. CDR3 bases: TGTGCCAGCAGCTCGCAAGATCAGGGTTTGAGGCCCCAGCATTTT.